Presented here are 8 T cell receptor beta chains from one specimen sequenced in a study of T-cell reconstitution after alpha-beta-depleted transplantation in children. Using unique molecular identifiers, the investigators prepared the TCRbeta library. MiXCR, applied by TCRdb to the PCR reads, yields one record per CDR3 protein. The sample carries more than 450,000 distinct CDR3 sequences, around 20% recorded once. The sample consisted of PBMCs from the stem cell graft donor, taken from the stem cell graft. These receptors all stem from a human donor who donated a stem cell graft to a child with acute lymphoblastic leukemia.

This clonotype was seen only a few times. The V gene is TRBV12-3 or TRBV12-4, the J gene TRBJ1-1; D unclear. Trimming removed 3 bases at V and 9 bases at J, with 5 bases between. The CDR3 is 10 amino acids. The CDR3 DNA follows: TGTGCCAGCAGTTTGTGGCAAGCTTTCTTT. Translated: CASSLWQAFF.

The chain joins TRBV7-9 to TRBJ2-2, with 10 bases that match TRBD2. The CDR3 sequence is 16 residues long. With 6 bases clipped from V and 5 bases from J, the junction kept 9 bases outside the gene matches. Germline CDR1 and CDR2: SEHNR and FQNEAQ (reference sequence). This chain's CDR3 is CASSSQREGRTGELFF. CDR3 nucleotide sequence: TGTGCCAGCAGTTCACAGCGGGAGGGACGAACCGGGGAGCTGTTTTTT.

This clonotype was picked up a small number of times. The chain has TRBV7-9 and TRBJ2-7; D is unclear. Looked up from germline, CDR1 is SEHNR and CDR2 is FQNEAQ (reference sequence). The CDR3 spans 13 residues. V lost 1 base, J lost 3 bases, and 7 bases lay in between. CDR3 bases: TGTGCCAGCAGCTTAGACGGGCTCTACGAGCAGTACTTC. Translated: CASSLDGLYEQYF.

There are a few counts of this clonotype. V usage is TRBV7-8 and J usage is TRBJ2-3; 8 nucleotides agree with TRBD2. CDR1 is SGHVS and CDR2 is FQNEAQ in the germline V gene. This CDR3 spans 15 amino acids. Trimming at V came to 7 bases and at J to 5 bases, leaving 11 bases not matched to a gene. DNA of the CDR3: TGTGCCAGCACCCTTAGGCGGGAGGAGGGAGATACGCAGTATTTT. It specifies CASTLRREEGDTQYF. The full variable domain, with the rest looked up from reference TRBV7-8 and TRBJ2-3, is GAGVSQSPRYKVAKRGQDVALRCDPISGHVSLFWYQQALGQGPEFLTYFQNEAQLDKSGLPSDRFFAERPEGSVSTLKIQRTQQEDSAVYLCASTLRREEGDTQYFGPGTRLTVL.

This clonotype was detected a few times. The CDR3 DNA reads as TGTGCCAGCAGTTCCGGACTAGCGGGAGGATCTACAAATGAGCAGTTCTTC. It yields the protein CASSSGLAGGSTNEQFF. The rearrangement links TRBV27 to TRBJ2-1; 14 bases are shared with TRBD2. The germline V gene has CDR1 MNHEY and CDR2 SMNVEV (reference sequence). V lost 4 bases and J lost 7; bases outside the gene matches: 9. The CDR3 sequence is 17 residues long.

The chain is built from TRBV7-9 and TRBJ2-7, with D maybe TRBD1 (6 bases). The CDR3 sequence is 13 residues long. Trimming stripped 4 bases from V and 6 bases from J, with 13 bases between. Germline V gene sequence: CDR1 SEHNR, CDR2 FQNEAQ (reference sequence). The CDR3 loop is CASSSPHRAEQYF. The DNA of the CDR3 is TGTGCCAGCAGCTCCCCCCACAGGGCCGAGCAGTACTTC.

This chain joins TRBV27 and TRBJ1-6; the match to TRBD1 covers 7 bases. After removal of 6 bases from V and 0 bases from J, the junction contained 2 bases not matched to a gene. The CDR3 covers 15 residues. The germline CDR1 and CDR2 sequences are MNHEY and SMNVEV (reference sequence). CDR3 DNA sequence: TGTGCCAGCAGCCAGGGGGGCTCCTATAATTCACCCCTCCACTTT. Encoded protein: CASSQGGSYNSPLHF.

This clonotype was seen more than once but under ten times. The chain carries TRBV3-1 and TRBJ1-2; 9 nucleotides agree with TRBD1. The CDR3 length is 17 residues. The junction had 7 bases not matched to a gene; V was cut back by 0 bases and J by 2 bases. Germline V CDR1 and CDR2: LGHDT, YNNKEL (reference sequence). CDR3 nucleotides: TGTGCCAGCAGCCAAGACACAGGGGGCGCGATCAACTATGGCTACACCTTC. Protein product: CASSQDTGGAINYGYTF.